This TCR beta chain was captured by sequencing in a study of T cell changes during pregnancy in multiple sclerosis. This clone was seen a single time. Trimming shortened V by 2 bases and J by 5 bases, and 15 bases separated the two germline ends. The CDR3 loop spans 15 amino acids. Germline V gene data show CDR1 as SGHTA and CDR2 as FQGNSA. Using immunoSEQ multiplex PCR, the repertoire was profiled, and TCRdb retains in-frame clones only, with some absent. The profile shows 41,000 or so clones, roughly 87% of them singletons. The sequence was obtained from a female donor with multiple sclerosis, enrolled in a pregnancy study. This chain uses TRBV7-2 with TRBJ2-5, with D possibly matching TRBD1 (5 bases). Sequences were derived from CD4+ T cells from peripheral blood mononuclear cells, sampled in the first trimester of pregnancy. The CDR3 reads CASSLWAGPVETQYF. CDR3 bases: TGTGCCAGCAGCTTATGGGCAGGGCCGGTTGAGACCCAGTACTTC.